The 2 T cell receptor beta chains below come from one sample, sequenced in a study of blood T cell repertoires in COVID-19 (dated by TCRdb to 2020 to 2022). Libraries came from the immunoSEQ multiplex PCR assay. Here the immuneACCESS table is served through TCRdb, limited to in-frame sequences with V and J called. Missing clones are a known gap in these copies; in checked studies unresolved V genes cover under half, and the rest lacks a known reason. This sample has roughly 230,000 clones in its table, and about 80% of those were observed once. The ten largest clones add up to approximately 4% of the sample. What was sequenced was peripheral blood. The receptors come from a man between 50 and 59 years old with active or convalescent COVID-19.

V and J are TRBV5-8 and TRBJ2-7, with D uncertain. Germline V gives CDR1 SGHTS, CDR2 YDEGEE. Between the trimmed V and J ends, which lost 7 bases and 0 bases, there was a span of 8 bases. This CDR3 is built from 12 residues. The CDR3 is CASDPGSYEQYF. The CDR3 DNA is TGTGCCAGCGATCCGGGCTCCTACGAGCAGTACTTC. The full variable domain, completed using reference TRBV5-8 and TRBJ2-7, is EAGVTQSPTHLIKTRGQQATLRCSPISGHTSVYWYQQALGLGLQFLLWYDEGEERNRGNFPPRFSGRQFPNYSSELNVNALELEDSALYLCASDPGSYEQYFGPGTRLTVT.

This chain connects TRBV5-1 to TRBJ1-2; a weak D match, TRBD1 (5 bases). The CDR3 has 14 amino acids. The V end was cut by 5 bases, the J end by 1 base, with 12 bases between. Germline V gene data show CDR1 as SGHRS and CDR2 as YFSETQ. The CDR3 DNA sequence: TGCGCCAGCAGTCCCAGGACAAATAACTATGGCTACACCTTC. This encodes CASSPRTNNYGYTF.